The present TCR beta chain was sequenced within a study of CD8+ T cells in alopecia areata. Findings and limits, study-wide: Affected scalp, especially in alopecia totalis/universalis, had a higher clonality than normal scalp did.

The treatment: oral pan-JAK inhibitor, 5-10 mg twice daily. Peripheral blood and lesional scalp punch biopsies came from alopecia areata patients. Germline trimming cut 8 bases from V and 5 bases from J; bases unmatched to any gene: 4. This CDR3 region has 14 residues. Germline CDR1 is MNHEY and CDR2 is SVGAGI. Following extraction, RNA underwent reverse transcription to cDNA, which served as the sequencing template. Using immunoSEQ multiplex PCR, the repertoire was profiled, and TCRdb retains in-frame clones only, with some absent. The data contain approximately 220,000 clones, more than 30% of them singletons. Note on this clone: Its antigen remains unidentified.

This chain joins TRBV6-5 and TRBJ1-4; 11 nucleotides align to TRBD1. The source was CD4+ T cells sorted from blood, collected around week 30, from a patient treated with tofacitinib. The clonotype comes from a human donor with alopecia areata. Written as DNA, the CDR3 is TGTGCCAGCCGTAGGGACAGGGGGAATGAAAAACTGTTTTTT. It is translated as CASRRDRGNEKLFF.